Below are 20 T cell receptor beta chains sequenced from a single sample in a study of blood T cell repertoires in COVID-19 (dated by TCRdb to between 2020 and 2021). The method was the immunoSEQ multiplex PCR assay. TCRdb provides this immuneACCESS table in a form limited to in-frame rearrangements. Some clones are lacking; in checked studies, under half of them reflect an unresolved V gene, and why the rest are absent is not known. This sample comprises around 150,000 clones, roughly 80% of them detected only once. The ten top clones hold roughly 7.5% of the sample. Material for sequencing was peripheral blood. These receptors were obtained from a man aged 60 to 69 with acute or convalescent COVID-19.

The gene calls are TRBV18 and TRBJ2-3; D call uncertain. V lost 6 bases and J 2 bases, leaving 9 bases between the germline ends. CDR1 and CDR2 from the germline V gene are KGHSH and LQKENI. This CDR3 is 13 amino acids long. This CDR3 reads CASSPLVTDTQYF. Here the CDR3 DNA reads TGTGCCAGCTCCCCTCTAGTCACAGATACGCAGTATTTT.

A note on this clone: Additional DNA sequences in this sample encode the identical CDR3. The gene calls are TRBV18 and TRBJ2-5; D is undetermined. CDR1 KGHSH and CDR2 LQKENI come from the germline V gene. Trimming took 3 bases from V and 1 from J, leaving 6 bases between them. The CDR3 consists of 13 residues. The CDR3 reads CASSPPSQETQYF. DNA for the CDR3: TGTGCCAGCTCACCCCCCAGCCAAGAGACCCAGTACTTC. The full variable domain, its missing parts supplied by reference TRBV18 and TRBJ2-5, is NAGVMQNPRHLVRRRGQEARLRCSPMKGHSHVYWYRQLPEEGLKFMVYLQKENIIDESGMPKERFSAEFPKEGPSILRIQQVVRGDSAAYFCASSPPSQETQYFGPGTRLLVL.

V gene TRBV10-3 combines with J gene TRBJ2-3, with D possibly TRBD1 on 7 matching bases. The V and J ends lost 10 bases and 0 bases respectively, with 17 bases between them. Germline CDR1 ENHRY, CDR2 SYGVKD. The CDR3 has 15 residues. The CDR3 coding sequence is TGTGCCACCCGTTCAGGGGGGCTTAGCACAGATACGCAGTATTTT. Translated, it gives CATRSGGLSTDTQYF.

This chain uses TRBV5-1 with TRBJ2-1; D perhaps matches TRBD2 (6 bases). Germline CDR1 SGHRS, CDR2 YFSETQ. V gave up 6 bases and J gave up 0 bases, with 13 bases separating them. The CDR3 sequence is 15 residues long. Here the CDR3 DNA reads TGCGCCAGCACCTCCGGGGGAGGCTCCTACAATGAGCAGTTCTTC. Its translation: CASTSGGGSYNEQFF. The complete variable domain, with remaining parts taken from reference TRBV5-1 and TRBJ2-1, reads KAGVTQTPRYLIKTRGQQVTLSCSPISGHRSVSWYQQTPGQGLQFLFEYFSETQRNKGNFPGRFSGRQFSNSRSEMNVSTLELGDSALYLCASTSGGGSYNEQFFGPGTRLTVL.

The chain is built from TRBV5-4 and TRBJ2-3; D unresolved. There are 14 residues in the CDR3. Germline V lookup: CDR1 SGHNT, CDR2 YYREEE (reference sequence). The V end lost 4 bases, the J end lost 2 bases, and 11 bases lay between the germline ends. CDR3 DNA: TGTGCCAGCAGCCCGGCGGAGTACACAGATACGCAGTATTTT. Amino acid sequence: CASSPAEYTDTQYF.

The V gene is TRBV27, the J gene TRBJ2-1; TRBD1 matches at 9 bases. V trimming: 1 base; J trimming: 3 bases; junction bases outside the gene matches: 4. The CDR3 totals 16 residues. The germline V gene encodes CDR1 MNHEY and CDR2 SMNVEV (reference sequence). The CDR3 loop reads CASSLWGQGVYNEQFF. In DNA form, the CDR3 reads TGTGCCAGCAGTTTATGGGGACAGGGAGTCTACAATGAGCAGTTCTTC.

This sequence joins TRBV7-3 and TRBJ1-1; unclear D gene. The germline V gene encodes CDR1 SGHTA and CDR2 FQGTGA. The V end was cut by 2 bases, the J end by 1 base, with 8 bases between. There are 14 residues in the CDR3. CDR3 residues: CASSLDRRNTEAFF. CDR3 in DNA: TGTGCCAGCAGCTTAGATAGGAGGAACACTGAAGCTTTCTTT.

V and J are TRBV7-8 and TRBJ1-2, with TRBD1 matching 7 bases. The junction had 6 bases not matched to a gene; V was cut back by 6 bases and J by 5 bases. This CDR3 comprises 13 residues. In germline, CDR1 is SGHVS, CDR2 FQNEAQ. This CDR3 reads CASRRQGGYGYTF. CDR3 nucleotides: TGTGCCAGCAGACGCCAGGGGGGTTATGGCTACACCTTC.

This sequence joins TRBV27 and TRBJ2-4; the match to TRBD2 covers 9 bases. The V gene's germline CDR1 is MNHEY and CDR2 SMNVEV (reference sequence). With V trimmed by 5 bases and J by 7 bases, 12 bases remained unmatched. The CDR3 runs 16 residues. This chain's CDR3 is CASSPSGAEGRNIQYF. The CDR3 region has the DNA TGTGCCAGCAGTCCTAGCGGGGCCGAGGGAAGGAACATTCAGTACTTC.

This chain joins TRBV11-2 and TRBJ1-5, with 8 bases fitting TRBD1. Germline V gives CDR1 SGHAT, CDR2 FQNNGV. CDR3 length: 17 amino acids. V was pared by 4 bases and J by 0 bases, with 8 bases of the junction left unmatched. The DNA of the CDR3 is TGTGCCAGCAGCTCAGGACAGGGACCATATAGCAATCAGCCCCAGCATTTT. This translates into CASSSGQGPYSNQPQHF.

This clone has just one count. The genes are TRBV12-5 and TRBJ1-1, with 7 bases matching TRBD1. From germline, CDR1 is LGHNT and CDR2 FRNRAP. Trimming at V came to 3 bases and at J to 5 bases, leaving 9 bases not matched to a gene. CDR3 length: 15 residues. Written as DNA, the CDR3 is TGTGCTAGTGGTTTCGGATTAACAGGGGAAACTGAAGCTTTCTTT. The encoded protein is CASGFGLTGETEAFF.

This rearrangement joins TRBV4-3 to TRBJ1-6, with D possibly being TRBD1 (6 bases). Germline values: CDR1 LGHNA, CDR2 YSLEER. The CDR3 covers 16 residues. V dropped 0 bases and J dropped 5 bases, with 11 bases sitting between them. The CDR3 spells CASSQDWDIHNSPLHF. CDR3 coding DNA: TGCGCCAGCAGCCAAGATTGGGACATCCATAATTCACCCCTCCACTTT.

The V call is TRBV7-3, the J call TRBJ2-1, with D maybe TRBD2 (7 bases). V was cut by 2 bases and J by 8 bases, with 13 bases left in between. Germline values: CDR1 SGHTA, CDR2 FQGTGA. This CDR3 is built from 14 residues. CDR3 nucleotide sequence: TGTGCCAGCAGCTTAGGGGGGGGCGGCGATGAGCAGTTCTTC. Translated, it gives CASSLGGGGDEQFF.

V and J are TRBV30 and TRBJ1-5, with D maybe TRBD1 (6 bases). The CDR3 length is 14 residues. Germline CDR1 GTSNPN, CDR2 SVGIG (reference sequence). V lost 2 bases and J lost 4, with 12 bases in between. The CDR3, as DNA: TGTGCCTGGAGTAACCAGGGGTTTAATCAGCCCCAGCATTTT. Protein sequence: CAWSNQGFNQPQHF.

In DNA form, the CDR3 reads TGCGCCAGCAGCTCCCTCGGGGCAGGGGGCAGTGAAAAACTGTTTTTT. It yields the protein CASSSLGAGGSEKLFF. This chain connects TRBV5-1 to TRBJ1-4; the match to TRBD1 covers 8 bases. V dropped 3 bases and J dropped 7; count of bases not matched to a gene: 11. The CDR3 length is 16 residues. CDR1 is SGHRS, CDR2 YFSETQ, per germline.

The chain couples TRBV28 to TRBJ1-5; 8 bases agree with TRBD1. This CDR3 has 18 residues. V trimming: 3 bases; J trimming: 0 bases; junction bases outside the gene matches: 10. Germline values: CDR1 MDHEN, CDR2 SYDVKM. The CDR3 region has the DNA TGTGCCAGCAGTTTGCCCCCTTACGGACAGGGTAGCAATCAGCCCCAGCATTTT. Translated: CASSLPPYGQGSNQPQHF.

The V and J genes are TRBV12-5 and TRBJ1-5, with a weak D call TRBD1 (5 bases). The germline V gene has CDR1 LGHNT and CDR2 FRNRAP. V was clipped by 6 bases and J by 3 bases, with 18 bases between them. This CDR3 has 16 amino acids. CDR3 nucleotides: TGTGCTAGTGGAAGGGGATCCGGGACTATCAATCAGCCCCAGCATTTT. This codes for CASGRGSGTINQPQHF.

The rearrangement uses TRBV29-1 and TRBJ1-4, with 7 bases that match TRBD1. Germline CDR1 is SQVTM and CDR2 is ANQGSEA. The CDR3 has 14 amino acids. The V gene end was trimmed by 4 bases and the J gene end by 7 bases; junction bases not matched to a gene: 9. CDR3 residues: CSVATGESPEKLFF. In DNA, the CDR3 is TGCAGCGTTGCCACAGGGGAGAGCCCTGAAAAACTGTTTTTT.

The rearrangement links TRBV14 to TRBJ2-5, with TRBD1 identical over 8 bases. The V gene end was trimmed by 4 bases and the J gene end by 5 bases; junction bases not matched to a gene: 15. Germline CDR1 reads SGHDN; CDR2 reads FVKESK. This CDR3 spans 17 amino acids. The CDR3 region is CASSLTFGQGLLETQYF. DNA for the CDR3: TGTGCCAGCAGCCTCACCTTTGGACAGGGTCTTTTGGAGACCCAGTACTTC.

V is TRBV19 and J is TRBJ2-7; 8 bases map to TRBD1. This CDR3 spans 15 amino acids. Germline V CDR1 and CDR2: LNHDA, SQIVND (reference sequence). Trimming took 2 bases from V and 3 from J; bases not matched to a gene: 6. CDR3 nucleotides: TGTGCCAGTAGTATATTACCCGGGACAGGCTACGAGCAGTACTTC. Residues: CASSILPGTGYEQYF.